The TCR beta chain under discussion was sequenced for a study of cytomegalovirus exposure and HLA in healthy donors. On the study more broadly: Earlier sequencing of about 179 million T cells yielded around 100 million unique TCR beta sequences. Findings of the study overall: Accurate prediction of most subjects' HLA-A and HLA-B alleles from TCR beta sequences was reported. Across all donors, roughly uniform sequencing depth was an assumption of the presence/absence analyses.

V was trimmed by 7 bases and J by 7 bases, leaving 10 bases between them. Germline lookup yields CDR1 LNHDA and CDR2 SQIVND (reference sequence). This CDR3 contains 12 residues. Primers included in the PCR were 60 Vbeta and 13 Jbeta primers. TCRdb's copy holds only in-frame clones and misses some; the assay was immunoSEQ multiplex PCR. Here the sample spans 200,000 or so clones, around 80% being singletons. Turning to this clone: The target antigen is unknown.

The J gene is TRBJ2-2, the V gene TRBV19, with D tentatively TRBD2 (5 bases). The source material was PBMCs. This TCR was recovered from a male donor in good health and CMV-seronegative. The CDR3 loop is CASTTEVGELFF. The CDR3 region has the DNA TGTGCCAGTACCACGGAGGTCGGGGAGCTGTTTTTT. Looking up the rest from reference TRBV19 and TRBJ2-2 gives the full variable domain: DGGITQSPKYLFRKEGQNVTLSCEQNLNHDAMYWYRQDPGQGLRLIYYSQIVNDFQKGDIAEGYSVSREKKESFPLTVTSAQKNPTAFYLCASTTEVGELFFGEGSRLTVL.